The 7 T cell receptor beta chains below come from one sample, sequenced in a study of T-cell memory formation after mild COVID-19. TCRdb used MiXCR to reprocess the 5' RACE reads, holding one entry per CDR3 protein. Counted here are about 430,000 distinct CDR3 sequences, more than 15% occurring once; the ten biggest clones make up under 25%. Sequenced material: PBMCs or a T cell subset sorted from them (not recorded which). The receptors originated from a man aged 18 to 29 who had mild COVID-19 (a few samples of this study predate the infection). Cell type and time point are not known.

V usage is TRBV12-3 or TRBV12-4 and J usage is TRBJ1-2; D might be TRBD1 (6 bases). Trimming left V 5 bases short and J 8 bases short, with 21 bases between. The CDR3 spans 15 residues. The CDR3 nucleotides read TGTGCCAGCAGTCCCCAACGCCAGGGGAGACGGGGCTACACCTTC. This encodes CASSPQRQGRRGYTF.

This clonotype has a count of ten or more. This rearrangement joins TRBV7-2 to TRBJ2-3, with 9 bases that match TRBD2. Germline-derived CDR1 and CDR2 are SGHTA and FQGNSA. The junction had 11 bases not matched to a gene; V was cut back by 5 bases and J by 5 bases. CDR3 length: 16 amino acids. This chain's CDR3 is CASSPTAGGPVDTQYF. The CDR3 DNA is TGTGCCAGCAGCCCCACGGCGGGGGGGCCGGTAGATACGCAGTATTTT.

V usage is TRBV7-2 and J usage is TRBJ2-5, with D perhaps TRBD2 (7 bases). Trimming pared 2 bases from V and 2 bases from J, leaving 12 bases between. Germline lookup yields CDR1 SGHTA and CDR2 FQGNSA. CDR3 length: 15 residues. CDR3 in DNA: TGTGCCAGCAGCTTAAAAAGGGGGGGGCAAGAGACCCAGTACTTC. Protein product: CASSLKRGGQETQYF.

The rearrangement uses TRBV5-1 and TRBJ2-4, with D maybe TRBD2 (5 bases). The CDR3 contains 15 residues. Trimming shortened V by 4 bases and J by 5 bases, and 16 bases separated the two germline ends. Per the germline V gene, CDR1 is SGHRS and CDR2 is YFSETQ. CDR3 nucleotide sequence: TGCGCCAGCAGCCCACCGGGGAGTCTTCAAAACATTCAGTACTTC. As protein: CASSPPGSLQNIQYF.

This clonotype was seen only a few times. The chain employs TRBV7-2 and TRBJ2-2; D call uncertain. This CDR3 spans 14 amino acids. The V end was cut by 1 base, the J end by 5 bases, with 8 bases between. Germline V gene lookup returns CDR1 SGHTA and CDR2 FQGNSA. CDR3 amino acids: CASSLGILTGELFF. The CDR3 DNA reads TGTGCCAGCAGCTTAGGGATTTTAACCGGGGAGCTGTTTTTT.

This clonotype was seen a handful of times. The V gene is TRBV5-1, the J gene TRBJ1-2, with no clear D. The V end was cut by 4 bases, the J end by 1 base, with 14 bases between. The CDR3 is made up of 15 amino acids. From germline, CDR1 is SGHRS and CDR2 YFSETQ. The CDR3 DNA follows: TGCGCCAGCAGCCCCGACCCACCGGGTAACTATGGCTACACCTTC. It yields the protein CASSPDPPGNYGYTF. Combining the CDR3 with reference TRBV5-1 and TRBJ1-2 gives the whole variable domain KAGVTQTPRYLIKTRGQQVTLSCSPISGHRSVSWYQQTPGQGLQFLFEYFSETQRNKGNFPGRFSGRQFSNSRSEMNVSTLELGDSALYLCASSPDPPGNYGYTFGSGTRLTVV.

This clonotype was seen many times. The V and J genes are TRBV4-3 and TRBJ2-1; 8 nucleotides line up with TRBD1. The CDR3 is 16 amino acids. V lost 4 bases to trimming and J lost 5 bases; unmatched junction nucleotides: 10. In germline, CDR1 is LGHNA, CDR2 YSLEER. CDR3 sequence (DNA): TGCGCCAGCAGCCCCCTCGACAGGGGACACAACAATGAGCAGTTCTTC. This encodes CASSPLDRGHNNEQFF.